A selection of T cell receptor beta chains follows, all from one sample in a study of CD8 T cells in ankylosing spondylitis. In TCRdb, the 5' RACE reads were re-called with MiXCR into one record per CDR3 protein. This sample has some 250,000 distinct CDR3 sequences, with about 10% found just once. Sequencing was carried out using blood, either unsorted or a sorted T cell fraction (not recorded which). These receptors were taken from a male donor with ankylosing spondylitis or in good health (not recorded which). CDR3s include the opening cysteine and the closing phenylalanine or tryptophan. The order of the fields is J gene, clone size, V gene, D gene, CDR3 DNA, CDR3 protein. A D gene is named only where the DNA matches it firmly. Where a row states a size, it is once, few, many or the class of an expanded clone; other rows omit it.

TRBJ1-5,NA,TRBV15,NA,TGTGCCACCAGCATAGAAAGGTGGGGGAATCAGCCCCAGCATTTT,CATSIERWGNQPQHF
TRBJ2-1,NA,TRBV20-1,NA,TGCAGTGCGATAGAGGGAAGGGGCAATGAGCAGTTCTTC,CSAIEGRGNEQFF
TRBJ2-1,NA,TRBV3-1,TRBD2,TGTGCCAGCAGCCAAGGGGAACTAGCGGGATCAGAGCAGTTCTTC,CASSQGELAGSEQFF
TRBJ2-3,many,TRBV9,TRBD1,TGTGCCAGCAGCCTAGAGGGACAGGCCGGCACAGATACGCAGTATTTT,CASSLEGQAGTDTQYF
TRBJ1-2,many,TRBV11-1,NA,TGTGCCAGCAGCTTAACTTTTACAGGGCTCCAAAGAGGATATGGCTACACCTTC,CASSLTFTGLQRGYGYTF
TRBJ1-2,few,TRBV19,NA,TGTGCCAGTAGTACTCTTCAGGGGAATGGCTACACCTTC,CASSTLQGNGYTF
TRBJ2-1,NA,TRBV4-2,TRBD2,TGTGCCAGCAGCCAAATGTTGGCTAGCGGGAGCTTTGAGCAGTTCTTC,CASSQMLASGSFEQFF
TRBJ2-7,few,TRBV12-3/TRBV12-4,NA,TGTGCCAGCACTAGAGAACTGCGGGGCGACGAGCAGTACTTC,CASTRELRGDEQYF
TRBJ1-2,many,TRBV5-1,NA,TGCGCCAGCAGCTGGGAAGGAAATGGCTACACCTTC,CASSWEGNGYTF
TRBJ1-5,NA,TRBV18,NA,TGTGCCAGCTCACTTCTGGTGGGGGAAGGTCAGCCCCAGCATTTT,CASSLLVGEGQPQHF
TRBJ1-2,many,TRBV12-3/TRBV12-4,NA,TGTGCCAGCAGTTTGAGAGTCCATGGCTACACCTTC,CASSLRVHGYTF
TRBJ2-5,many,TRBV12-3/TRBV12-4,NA,TGTGCCAGCAGTTTCCGAGGGCGGTACCAAGAGACCCAGTACTTC,CASSFRGRYQETQYF
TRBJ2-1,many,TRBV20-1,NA,TGCAGTGCTACTTTGCGGGGCCAAAGCTCCTACAATGAGCAGTTCTTC,CSATLRGQSSYNEQFF
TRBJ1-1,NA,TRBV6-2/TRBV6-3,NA,TGTGCCAGCTGGGTGCGGGGGGCCCCTGAAGCTTTCTTT,CASWVRGAPEAFF
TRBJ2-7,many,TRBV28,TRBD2,TGTGCCAGCAGCTACACCCCCGGGGGGAGGGGCGCATTCATCCACGAGCAGTACTTC,CASSYTPGGRGAFIHEQYF
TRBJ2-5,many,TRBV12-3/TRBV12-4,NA,TGTGCCAGCAGTCGGGACCAACAAGAGACCCAGTACTTC,CASSRDQQETQYF
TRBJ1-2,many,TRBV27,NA,TGTGCCAGCAGTTTATCTCAGGGTGTGGGCGGCTACACCTTC,CASSLSQGVGGYTF
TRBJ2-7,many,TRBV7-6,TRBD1,TGTGCCAGTGCTCCGACAGGGTCCTACGAGCAGTACTTC,CASAPTGSYEQYF
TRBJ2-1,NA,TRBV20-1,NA,TGCAGTGCCAGGGACGACGAGGATGAGCAGTTCTTC,CSARDDEDEQFF
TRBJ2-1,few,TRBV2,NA,TGTGCCAGCAGTTATACAGGGAGGGCCTACAATGAGCAGTTCTTC,CASSYTGRAYNEQFF
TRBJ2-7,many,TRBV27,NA,TGTGCCAGCAGTCCAATGGGTAGCGTGTCCTACGAGCAGTACTTC,CASSPMGSVSYEQYF
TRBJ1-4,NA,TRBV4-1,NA,TGCGCCAGCAGCCAAGATTCCCCAGGACGTGCAACTAATGAAAAACTGTTTTTT,CASSQDSPGRATNEKLFF
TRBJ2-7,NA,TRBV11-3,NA,TGTGCCAGCAGCTTAGCCCTGACAGTATCCCACGAGCAGTACTTC,CASSLALTVSHEQYF
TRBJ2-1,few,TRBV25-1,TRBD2,TGTGCCAGCAGTGAGGCTAGCGGTAGCTCCTACAATGAGCAGTTCTTC,CASSEASGSSYNEQFF
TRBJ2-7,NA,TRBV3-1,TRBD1,TGTGCCAGCAGCCGAAACAGGGGAACCGAGCAGTACTTC,CASSRNRGTEQYF
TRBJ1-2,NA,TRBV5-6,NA,TGTGCCAGCAGCTTGGGAGACACCGGCTACACCTTC,CASSLGDTGYTF
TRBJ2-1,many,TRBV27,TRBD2,TGTGCCAGCACCAGCCTCGGGAGGGCCAAACCTGAGCAGTTCTTC,CASTSLGRAKPEQFF
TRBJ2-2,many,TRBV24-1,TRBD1,TGTGCCACCAGTGACATTGACAGGGGAGGCACCGGGGAGCTGTTTTTT,CATSDIDRGGTGELFF
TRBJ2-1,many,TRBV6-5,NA,TGTGCCACCGCGTTACGCGGGGATGAGCAGTTCTTC,CATALRGDEQFF
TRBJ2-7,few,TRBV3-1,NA,TGTGCCAGCGGGTGGGCCCGAGGTAACGAGCAGTACTTC,CASGWARGNEQYF
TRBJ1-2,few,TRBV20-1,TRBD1,TGCAGTGCTAGAGATTTGGGTGACAGGGAGGACGGCTACACCTTC,CSARDLGDREDGYTF
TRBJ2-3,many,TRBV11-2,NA,TGTGCCAGCAGCTTAGATCGGGCGATTGGCACAGATACGCAGTATTTT,CASSLDRAIGTDTQYF
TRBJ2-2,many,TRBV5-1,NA,TGCGCCAGCAGAAGCCGGGACGACTACACCGGGGAGCTGTTTTTT,CASRSRDDYTGELFF
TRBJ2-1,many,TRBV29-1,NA,TGCAGCGTTGGAAGCAAGACCTTATCCTACAATGAGCAGTTCTTC,CSVGSKTLSYNEQFF
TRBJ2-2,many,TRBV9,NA,TGTGCCAGCAGCGCCTCAGACAGGCTCACCTCCGTAACCGGGGAGCTGTTTTTT,CASSASDRLTSVTGELFF
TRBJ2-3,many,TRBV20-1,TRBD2,TGCAGTGCTAGAGAACTCCCAAATTTAGCGGGAGGGCCGCATACGCAGTATTTT,CSARELPNLAGGPHTQYF
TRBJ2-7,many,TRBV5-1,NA,TGCGCCAGCAGCTTGGTAATGGGTCAGCGCTCCTACGAGCAGTACTTC,CASSLVMGQRSYEQYF
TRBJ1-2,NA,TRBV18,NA,TGTGCCAGCTCCCTCCAAGCCCACTATGGCTACACCTTC,CASSLQAHYGYTF
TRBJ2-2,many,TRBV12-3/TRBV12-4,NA,TGTGCCAGCAGTTTAGGGCTCGGGGAGCTGTTTTTT,CASSLGLGELFF
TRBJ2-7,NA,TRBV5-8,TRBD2,TGTGCCAGCAGCTATACGGATCCGGGACTAGCGGGGCAGTACTTC,CASSYTDPGLAGQYF
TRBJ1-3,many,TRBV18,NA,TGTGCCAGCTCACCACGGGCTGGAAACACCATATATTTT,CASSPRAGNTIYF
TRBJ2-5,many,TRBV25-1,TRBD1,TGTGCCAGCCGAGGACAGGCCGCTACCCAGTACTTC,CASRGQAATQYF
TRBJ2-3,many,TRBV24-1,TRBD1,TGTGCCACCAGTGATGGGGGACAGGGACCAGATACGCAGTATTTT,CATSDGGQGPDTQYF
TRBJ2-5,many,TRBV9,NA,TGTGCCAGCAGCAGGGGGGCTGGAGAGACCCAGTACTTC,CASSRGAGETQYF
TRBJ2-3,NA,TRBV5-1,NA,TGCGCCAGCAGCTTGGATGGCACTCCCGCAGATACGCAGTATTTT,CASSLDGTPADTQYF
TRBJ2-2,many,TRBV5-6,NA,TGTGCCAGCAGCTTGGCCGGGGGAGCCGGGGAGCTGTTTTTT,CASSLAGGAGELFF
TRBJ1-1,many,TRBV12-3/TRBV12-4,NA,TGTGCCAGCAGTTTTAGTCGGGGGAGTCATGAAGCTTTCTTT,CASSFSRGSHEAFF
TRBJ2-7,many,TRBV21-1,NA,TGTGCCAGCAGCATGGAGACAGCGATCTACGAGCAGTACTTC,CASSMETAIYEQYF
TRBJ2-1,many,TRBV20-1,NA,TGCAGTGCGCCGAGGCCTAGCGTTCGAGATGAGCAGTTCTTC,CSAPRPSVRDEQFF
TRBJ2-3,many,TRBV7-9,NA,TGTGCCAGCAGCTTATGGCAGGTGGAAACGCAGTATTTT,CASSLWQVETQYF
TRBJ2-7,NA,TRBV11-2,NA,TGTGCCAGCAAGGTAGATATAATCGAGCAGTACTTC,CASKVDIIEQYF
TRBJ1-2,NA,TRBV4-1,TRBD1,TGCGCCAGCAGCCGACGGGACAGGGAAATCACCTTC,CASSRRDREITF
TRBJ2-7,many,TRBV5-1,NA,TGCGCCAGCAGCTTGAGGTCCTACGAGCAGTACTTC,CASSLRSYEQYF